This T cell receptor (beta chain) is drawn from a study of T cells in Graves' hyperthyroidism and ophthalmopathy (dated by TCRdb to the late 2010s). Background for the entire study: Peripheral blood was collected at initial diagnosis, before any treatment. A discovery cohort of about 95 patients, 43 with Graves' ophthalmopathy and fewer than 65 with stable Graves' hyperthyroidism, was used to find distinguishing TCR V-J signatures. Whether ophthalmopathy could be predicted prospectively was tested in an independent validation cohort made up of roughly 19 hyperthyroidism patients plus 17 patients who later progressed to ophthalmopathy. The roughly 100 discovery patients were divided at random into training and test sets in a 7:3 ratio. In about 6 Graves' hyperthyroidism patients, the study also compared T-cell repertoires from thyroid tissue with T-cell repertoires from blood. After sampling, hyperthyroidism patients received methimazole starting at 30 mg daily, and ophthalmopathy patients received high-dose intravenous methylprednisolone. The paper describes TCR Vbeta CDR3 sequencing of some 130 peripheral blood samples, made up of about 40 ophthalmopathy patients, roughly 72 hyperthyroidism patients and 17 progressor patients.

On this clonotype: Its antigen remains undetermined. No base-level quality is on record; no much larger clone is a single base apart.

Overall results and qualifications from the work: Sample size was not statistically predetermined, and investigators were not blinded to group allocation. In cross-validation, a model built on a 13 V-J signature told ophthalmopathy apart from stable hyperthyroidism with approximately 91% sensitivity and roughly 83% specificity, and in testing the same model reached 80%/75%. Most expanded thyroid clonotypes (frequency above 0.001) were also found in blood, which suggests that blood repertoires may mirror thyroid immune responses. In validation, the model predicted progression to ophthalmopathy with approximately 71% sensitivity and around 72% specificity, a median of around six months before onset.

The CDR3 covers 13 residues, taking in both the cysteine and the phenylalanine. Of all the DNA, just the CDR3 is kept, 39 bases in frame from base 1. As encoded in the germline V gene, CDR1 is MNHEY while CDR2 is SVGEGT. V and J are truncated by 2 bases and 0 bases respectively, leaving an intervening sequence of 5 bases. Amplification of TCR beta CDR3 regions was carried out from RNA transcripts. A first-round RT-PCR of the TCR CDR3 used the HTBI primer set with the Qiagen OneStep RT-PCR kit. Libraries were constructed in a second round of multiplex PCR, after which size selection and purification were performed. The libraries were sequenced on an Illumina HiSeq2000 using paired-end 100 bp reads. Turning to the authors' computational methods: Raw data were processed with SOAPnuke, discarding reads with adapters, uncalled bases, mean Phred below 15, or no exact constant-primer or identifier match. High-quality paired reads were merged using COPE v1.2.5, and each unique nucleotide sequence was defined as a clonotype. Clonotypes were aligned to IMGT TRBV, TRBD and TRBJ reference segments using MiTCR v1.1. Only V-J combinations with frequency above 0.0001, covering about 99% of repertoires, were analysed. A TCS score was defined as the ratio between F50 (clonal expansion) and ExV (chaos), using BLOSUM62-based TCRdist between CDR3 peptides within each V-J. Welch's t-statistics and random forest reduced around 550 V-J features to under 15, which were used in a naive Bayes classifier (R e1071). TCRdb redid the processing of the public reads, applying fastp at Q25 and MiXCR, and retained in-frame beta chains. Here each entry gathers all rows of one CDR3 protein and keeps the most common genes and DNA. It is TCRdb's table, rather than the study itself, that gives the V and J calls and clone size. Present in this sample are about 210,000 distinct CDR3 sequences, 17% of which were seen just once. The ten largest clones take up 50% of the sample.

Stable Graves' hyperthyroidism was defined as no progression to ophthalmopathy during 18 months of follow-up. The hyperthyroidism patients were between 18 and 65 years old and newly diagnosed, with a disease duration of less than 2 months. Patients with uncontrolled infections, other autoimmune diseases, pregnancy or lactation were excluded. Clinical symptoms, serum thyroxine and TRAb, thyroid ultrasound, and orbital computed tomography formed the basis for the diagnoses. Ficoll-Paque density gradient centrifugation was used to isolate PBMCs from approximately 10 ml of fresh peripheral blood. Total RNA was extracted with Trizol reagent, and quality was checked on an Agilent 2100 Bioanalyzer.

What was sequenced was blood. This sequence uses TRBV6-2 or TRBV6-3 and TRBJ2-7; the D gene assignment is ambiguous. This clonotype originated in a man in his fifties or sixties with Graves' hyperthyroidism. Here is the DNA: TGTGCCAGCAGTTACGGACCCTCCTACGAGCAGTACTTC. The encoded protein is CASSYGPSYEQYF.